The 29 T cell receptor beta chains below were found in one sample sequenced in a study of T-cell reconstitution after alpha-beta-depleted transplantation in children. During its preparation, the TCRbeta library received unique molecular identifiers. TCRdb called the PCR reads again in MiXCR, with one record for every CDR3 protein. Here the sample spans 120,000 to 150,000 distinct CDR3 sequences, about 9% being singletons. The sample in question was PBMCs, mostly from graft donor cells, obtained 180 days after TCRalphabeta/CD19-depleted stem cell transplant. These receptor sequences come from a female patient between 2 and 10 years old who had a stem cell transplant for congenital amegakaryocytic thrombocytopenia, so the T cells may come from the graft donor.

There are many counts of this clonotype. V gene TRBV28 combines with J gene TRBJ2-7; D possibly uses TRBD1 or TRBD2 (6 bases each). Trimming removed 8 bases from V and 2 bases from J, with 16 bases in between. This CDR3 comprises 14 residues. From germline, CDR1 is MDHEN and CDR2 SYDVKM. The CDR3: CASGTLGGTYEQYF. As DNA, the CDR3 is TGTGCCAGCGGGACACTAGGAGGGACCTACGAGCAGTACTTC.

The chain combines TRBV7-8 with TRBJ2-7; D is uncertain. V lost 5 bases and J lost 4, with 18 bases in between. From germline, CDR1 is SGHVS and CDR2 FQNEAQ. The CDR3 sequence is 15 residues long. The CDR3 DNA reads TGTGCCAGCAGCAGAATCGGGCCCGTCGAGTACGAGCAGTACTTC. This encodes CASSRIGPVEYEQYF. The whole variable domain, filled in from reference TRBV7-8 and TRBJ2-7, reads GAGVSQSPRYKVAKRGQDVALRCDPISGHVSLFWYQQALGQGPEFLTYFQNEAQLDKSGLPSDRFFAERPEGSVSTLKIQRTQQEDSAVYLCASSRIGPVEYEQYFGPGTRLTVT.

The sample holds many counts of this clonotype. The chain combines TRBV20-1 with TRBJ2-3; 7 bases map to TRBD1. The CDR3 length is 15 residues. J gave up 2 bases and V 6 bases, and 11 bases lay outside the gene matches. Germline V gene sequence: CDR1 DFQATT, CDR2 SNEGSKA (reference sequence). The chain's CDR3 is CSAQRGTVNTDTQYF. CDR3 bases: TGCAGTGCCCAACGAGGGACAGTCAACACAGATACGCAGTATTTT.

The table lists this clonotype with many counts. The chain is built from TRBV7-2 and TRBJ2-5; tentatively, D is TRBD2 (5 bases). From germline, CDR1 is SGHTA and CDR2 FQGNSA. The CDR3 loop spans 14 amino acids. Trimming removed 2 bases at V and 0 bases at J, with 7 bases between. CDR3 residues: CASSLRRNQETQYF. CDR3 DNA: TGTGCCAGCAGCTTAAGGAGGAACCAAGAGACCCAGTACTTC. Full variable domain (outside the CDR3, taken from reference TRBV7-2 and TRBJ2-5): GAGVSQSPSNKVTEKGKDVELRCDPISGHTALYWYRQSLGQGLEFLIYFQGNSAPDKSGLPSDRFSAERTGGSVSTLTIQRTQQEDSAVYLCASSLRRNQETQYFGPGTRLLVL.

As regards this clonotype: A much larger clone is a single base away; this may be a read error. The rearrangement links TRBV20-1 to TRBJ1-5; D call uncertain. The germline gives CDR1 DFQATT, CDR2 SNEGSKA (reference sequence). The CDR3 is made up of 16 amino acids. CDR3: CSTRVSGGYSNQPQHF. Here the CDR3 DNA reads TGCAGTACTAGAGTTTCGGGTGGCTATAGCAATCAGCCCCAGCATTTT.

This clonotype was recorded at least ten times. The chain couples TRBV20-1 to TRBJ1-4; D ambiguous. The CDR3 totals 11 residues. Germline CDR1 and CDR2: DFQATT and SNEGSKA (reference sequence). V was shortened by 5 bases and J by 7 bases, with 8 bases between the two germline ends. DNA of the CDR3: TGCAGTGCTGGATTGGCTGAAAAACTGTTTTTT. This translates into CSAGLAEKLFF.

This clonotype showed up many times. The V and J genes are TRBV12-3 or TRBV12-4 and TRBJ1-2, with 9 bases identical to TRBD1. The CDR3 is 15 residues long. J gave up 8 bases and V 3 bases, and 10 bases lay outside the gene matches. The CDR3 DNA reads TGTGCCAGCAGTTTTCCGGGACAGGGTCGAAGGGGCTACACCTTC. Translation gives CASSFPGQGRRGYTF.

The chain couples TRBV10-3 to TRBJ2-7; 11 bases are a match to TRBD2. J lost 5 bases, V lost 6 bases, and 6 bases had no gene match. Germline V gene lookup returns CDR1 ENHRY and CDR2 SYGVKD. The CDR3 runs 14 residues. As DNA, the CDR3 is TGTGCCATCAGCACTAGCGGGGGTAACCACGAGCAGTACTTC. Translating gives CAISTSGGNHEQYF.

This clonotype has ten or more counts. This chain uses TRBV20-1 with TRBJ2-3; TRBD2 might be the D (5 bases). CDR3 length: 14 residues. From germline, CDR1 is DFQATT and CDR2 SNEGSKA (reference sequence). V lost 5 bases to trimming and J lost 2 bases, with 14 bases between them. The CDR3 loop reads CSAPASGNTDTQYF. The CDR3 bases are TGCAGTGCTCCCGCCAGCGGAAACACAGATACGCAGTATTTT.

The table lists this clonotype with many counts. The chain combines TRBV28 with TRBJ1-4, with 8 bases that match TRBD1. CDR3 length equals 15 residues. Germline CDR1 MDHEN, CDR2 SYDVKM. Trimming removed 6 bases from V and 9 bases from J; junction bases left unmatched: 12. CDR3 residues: CASSSPATGDQKLFF. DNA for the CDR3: TGTGCCAGCAGCTCCCCCGCGACAGGGGACCAAAAACTGTTTTTT. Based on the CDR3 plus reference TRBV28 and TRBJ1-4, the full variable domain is DVKVTQSSRYLVKRTGEKVFLECVQDMDHENMFWYRQDPGLGLRLIYFSYDVKMKEKGDIPEGYSVSREKKERFSLILESASTNQTSMYLCASSSPATGDQKLFFGSGTQLSVL.

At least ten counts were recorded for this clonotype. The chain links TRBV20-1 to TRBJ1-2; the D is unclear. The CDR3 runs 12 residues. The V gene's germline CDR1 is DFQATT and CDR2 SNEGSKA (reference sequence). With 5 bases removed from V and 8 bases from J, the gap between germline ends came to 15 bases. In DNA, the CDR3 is TGCAGTGCTGGCCCGACAAGGAGCGGCTACACCTTC. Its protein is CSAGPTRSGYTF.

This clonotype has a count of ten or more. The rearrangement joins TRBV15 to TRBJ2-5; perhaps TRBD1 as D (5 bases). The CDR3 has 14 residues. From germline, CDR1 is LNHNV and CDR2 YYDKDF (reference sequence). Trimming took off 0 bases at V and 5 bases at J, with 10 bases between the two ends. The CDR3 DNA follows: TGTGCCACCAGCAGAGATCCAGGGAAGGAGACCCAGTACTTC. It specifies CATSRDPGKETQYF.

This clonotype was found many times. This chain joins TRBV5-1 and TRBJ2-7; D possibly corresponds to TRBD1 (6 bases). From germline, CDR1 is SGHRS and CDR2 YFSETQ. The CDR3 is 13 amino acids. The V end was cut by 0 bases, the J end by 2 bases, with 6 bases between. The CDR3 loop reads CASSLDRAYEQYF. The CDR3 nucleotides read TGCGCCAGCAGCTTGGACAGGGCCTACGAGCAGTACTTC.

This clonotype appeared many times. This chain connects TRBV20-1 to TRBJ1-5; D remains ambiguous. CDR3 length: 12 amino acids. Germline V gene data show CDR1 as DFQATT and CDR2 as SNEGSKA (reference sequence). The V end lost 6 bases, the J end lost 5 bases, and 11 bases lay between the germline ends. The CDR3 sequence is CSAGSNYQPQHF. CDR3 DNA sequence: TGCAGTGCCGGCAGCAACTATCAGCCCCAGCATTTT.

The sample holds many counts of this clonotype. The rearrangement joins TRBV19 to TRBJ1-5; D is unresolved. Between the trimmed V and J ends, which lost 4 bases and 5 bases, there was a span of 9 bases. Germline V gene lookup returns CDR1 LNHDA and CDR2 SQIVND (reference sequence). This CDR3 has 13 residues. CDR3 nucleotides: TGTGCCAGTAGTAGCCTGGGTGATCAGCCCCAGCATTTT. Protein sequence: CASSSLGDQPQHF.

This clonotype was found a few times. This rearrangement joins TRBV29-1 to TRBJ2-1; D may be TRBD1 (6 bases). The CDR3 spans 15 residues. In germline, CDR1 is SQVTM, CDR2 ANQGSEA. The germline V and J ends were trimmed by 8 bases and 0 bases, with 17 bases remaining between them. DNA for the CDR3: TGCAGCATGCGGACAGCCTTGAGCTCCTACAATGAGCAGTTCTTC. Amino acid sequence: CSMRTALSSYNEQFF.

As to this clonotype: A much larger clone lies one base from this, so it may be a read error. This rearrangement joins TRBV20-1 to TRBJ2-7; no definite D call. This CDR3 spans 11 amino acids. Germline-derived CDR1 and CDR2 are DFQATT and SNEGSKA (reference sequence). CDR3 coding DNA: TGCAGTTCTAGAACTGCCTACGAGCAGTACTTC. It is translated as CSSRTAYEQYF.

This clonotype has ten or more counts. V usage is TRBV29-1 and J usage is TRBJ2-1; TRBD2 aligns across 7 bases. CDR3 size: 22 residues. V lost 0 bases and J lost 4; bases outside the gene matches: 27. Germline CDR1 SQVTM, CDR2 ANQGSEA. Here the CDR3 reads CSVEDRGSWGSSGEIGYNEQFF. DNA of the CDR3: TGCAGCGTTGAAGATAGGGGTTCCTGGGGGTCCAGCGGGGAGATAGGGTACAATGAGCAGTTCTTC.

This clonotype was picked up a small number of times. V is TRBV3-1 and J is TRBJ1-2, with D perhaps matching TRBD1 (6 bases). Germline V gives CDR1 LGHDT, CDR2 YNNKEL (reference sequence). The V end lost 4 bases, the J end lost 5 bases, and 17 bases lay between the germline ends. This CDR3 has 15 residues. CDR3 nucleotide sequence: TGTGCCAGCAGCCCCCAAGCGGGGGGCTTTTATGGCTACACCTTC. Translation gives CASSPQAGGFYGYTF.

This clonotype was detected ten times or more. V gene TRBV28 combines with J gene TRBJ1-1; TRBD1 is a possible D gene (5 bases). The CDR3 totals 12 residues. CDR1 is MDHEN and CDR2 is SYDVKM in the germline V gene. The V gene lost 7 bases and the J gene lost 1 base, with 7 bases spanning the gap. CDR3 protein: CASTDRNTEAFF. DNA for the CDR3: TGTGCCAGCACCGACAGGAACACTGAAGCTTTCTTT.

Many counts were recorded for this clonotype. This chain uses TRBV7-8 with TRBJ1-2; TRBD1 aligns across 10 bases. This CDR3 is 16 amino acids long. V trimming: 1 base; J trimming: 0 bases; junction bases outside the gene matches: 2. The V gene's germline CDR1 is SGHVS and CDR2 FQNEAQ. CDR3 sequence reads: CASSLGGTGANYGYTF. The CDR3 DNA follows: TGTGCCAGCAGCTTAGGGGGGACAGGGGCTAACTATGGCTACACCTTC.

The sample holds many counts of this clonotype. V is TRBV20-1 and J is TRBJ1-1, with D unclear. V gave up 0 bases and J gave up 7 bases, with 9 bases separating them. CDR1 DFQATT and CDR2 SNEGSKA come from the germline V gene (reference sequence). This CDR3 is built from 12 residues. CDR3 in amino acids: CSARDGRNEAFF. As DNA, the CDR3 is TGCAGTGCTAGAGATGGCCGAAATGAAGCTTTCTTT.

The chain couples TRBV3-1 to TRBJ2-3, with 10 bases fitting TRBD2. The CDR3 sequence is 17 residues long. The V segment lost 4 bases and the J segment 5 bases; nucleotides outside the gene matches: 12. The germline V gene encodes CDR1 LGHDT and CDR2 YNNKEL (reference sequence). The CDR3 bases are TGTGCCAGCAGCCTTGGACTAGCGGATAGAGTGGGAGATACGCAGTATTTT. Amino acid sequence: CASSLGLADRVGDTQYF.

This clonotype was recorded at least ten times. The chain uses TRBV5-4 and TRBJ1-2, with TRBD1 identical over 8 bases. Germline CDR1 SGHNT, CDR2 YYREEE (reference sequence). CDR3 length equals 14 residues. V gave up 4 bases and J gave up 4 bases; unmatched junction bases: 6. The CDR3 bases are TGTGCCAGCAGCCTGGACAGGGCTCGCTATGGCTACACCTTC. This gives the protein CASSLDRARYGYTF.

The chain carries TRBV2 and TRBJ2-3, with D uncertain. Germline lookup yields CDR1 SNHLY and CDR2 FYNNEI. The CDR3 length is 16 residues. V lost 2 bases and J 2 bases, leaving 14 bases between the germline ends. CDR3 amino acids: CASSELPPRTTDTQYF. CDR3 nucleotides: TGTGCCAGCAGTGAATTGCCGCCGAGGACCACAGATACGCAGTATTTT. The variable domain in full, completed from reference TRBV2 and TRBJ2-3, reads EPEVTQTPSHQVTQMGQEVILRCVPISNHLYFYWYRQILGQKVEFLVSFYNNEISEKSEIFDDQFSVERPDGSNFTLKIRSTKLEDSAMYFCASSELPPRTTDTQYFGPGTRLTVL.

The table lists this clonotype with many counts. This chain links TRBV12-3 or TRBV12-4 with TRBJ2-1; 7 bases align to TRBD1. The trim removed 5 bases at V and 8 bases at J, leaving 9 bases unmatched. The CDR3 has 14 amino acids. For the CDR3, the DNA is TGTGCCAGCAGTAAAGCGACAGGGATCGATGAGCAGTTCTTC. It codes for CASSKATGIDEQFF.

In nucleotides, the CDR3 is TGCGCCAGCACCCAGACTAGCGGGAGGACCTACAATGAGCAGTTCTTC. Translating it yields CASTQTSGRTYNEQFF. The V gene is TRBV5-1, the J gene TRBJ2-1; 13 bases line up with TRBD2. The CDR3 totals 16 residues. V was clipped by 6 bases and J by 2 bases; unmatched bases: 5. Germline CDR1 is SGHRS and CDR2 is YFSETQ.

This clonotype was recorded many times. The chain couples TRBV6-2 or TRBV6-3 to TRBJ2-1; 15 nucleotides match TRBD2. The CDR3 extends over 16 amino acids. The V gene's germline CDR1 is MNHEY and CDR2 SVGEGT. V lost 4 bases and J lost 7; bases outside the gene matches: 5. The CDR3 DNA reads TGTGCCAGCAGTTCAGGGACTAGCGGGGGGTTTAATGAGCAGTTCTTC. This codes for CASSSGTSGGFNEQFF.

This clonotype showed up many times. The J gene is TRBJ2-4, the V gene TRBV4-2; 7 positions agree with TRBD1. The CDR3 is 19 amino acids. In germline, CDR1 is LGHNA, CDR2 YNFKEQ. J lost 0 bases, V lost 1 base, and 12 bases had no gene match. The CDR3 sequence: CASSQVPGQTKGAKNIQYF. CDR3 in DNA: TGTGCCAGCAGCCAAGTCCCGGGACAGACAAAGGGAGCCAAAAACATTCAGTACTTC.